The source of this T cell receptor beta chain is a study of OX40 agonist ivuxolimab in advanced cancers. Study-wide background: Those treated in dose escalation had hepatocellular carcinoma, melanoma, renal cell cancer or head and neck cancer. Cohort: around 86% men, mean age about 60, aged roughly 20 to 79.

This clone was counted only a few times. Its antigen is unknown. The CDR3 totals 11 residues. Germline-derived CDR1 and CDR2 are SNHLY and FYNNEI. Trimming took off 6 bases at V and 3 bases at J, with 3 bases between the two ends. Produced via immunoSEQ multiplex PCR; TCRdb's table is partial and in-frame only. The sample consists of approximately 10,000 clones, 81% of them appearing once. Study-level points and caveats: Clonal expansion from baseline to week 6 occurred in both CD4+ and CD8+ T cells.

The sample here was CD4+ or CD8+ T cells sorted from blood, taken in a trial of the OX40 agonist ivuxolimab. This TCR was sampled from an adult with an advanced solid tumor such as melanoma, head and neck, liver or kidney cancer. The chain joins TRBV2 to TRBJ1-3; D remains ambiguous. As DNA, the CDR3 is TGTGCCAGCAGCCGTGGAAACACCATATATTTT. Protein sequence: CASSRGNTIYF.